The T cell receptor beta chain under discussion was sequenced for a study of beta chain features in type 1 diabetes. Study-level background: Patients were similar to healthy donors in age and gender (as well as in cell yields).

Expressed TCRB transcripts were sequenced after all isolated RNA was converted to cDNA. Profiling relied on immunoSEQ multiplex PCR, and the TCRdb table lists in-frame clones only, not all of them. The repertoire holds 400,000 to 600,000 clones, with over 25% as singletons. Study-wide results and caveats: Within patients, naive, central memory and Treg TCRB repertoires seemed more similar than within healthy donors. Across all four CD4+ subsets, people with type 1 diabetes showed modestly shorter TCRB CDR3s.

Central memory, naive, regulatory and stem cell-like memory CD4+ cells were sorted by CD45RO/CCR7/CD25/CD127/CD95/CD27. This clone has more than one count but fewer than ten. Its antigen is currently unknown. The clonotype originates from a man younger than 30 in good health. Sequenced sample: naive CD4+ T cells from blood.

The CDR3 sequence is CASKRELPYNEQFF. CDR3 DNA sequence: TGTGCCAGCAAGCGGGAGCTCCCCTACAATGAGCAGTTCTTC. The genes are TRBV11-1 and TRBJ2-1; TRBD2 matches at 8 bases. This CDR3 region has 14 residues. Germline assignment: CDR1 SGHAT and CDR2 FQDESV (reference sequence). V lost 7 bases and J lost 2; bases outside the gene matches: 4.